The entry below describes one TCR beta chain. Its specificity is unknown. The germline gives CDR1 SEHNR, CDR2 FQNEAQ (reference sequence). Trimming removed 5 bases from V and 10 bases from J; junction bases left unmatched: 10. CDR3 length: 15 residues. The sample is drawn from a study of cytomegalovirus exposure and HLA in healthy donors. Study observations and caveats: It has been reported that TCR beta sequences accurately predicted the HLA-A and HLA-B alleles of most subjects. An ancestry cluster, one associated with Asian ancestry, reportedly showed fewer N-insertions than the roughly 610-donor mean in a later analysis.

The study ran its PCR with 60 Vbeta and 13 Jbeta primers. Generated by immunoSEQ multiplex PCR, the TCRdb table keeps only in-frame clones and is missing some. Its listing shows tens of thousands of clones. Specimen: PBMCs. This clonotype was sampled from a female donor in good health and CMV-seronegative. The chain recombines TRBV7-9 with TRBJ2-1; 11 bases align to TRBD2. CDR3 coding DNA: TGTGCCAGCAGCCTACTAGCGGGGGAGTCACAGGAGCAGTTCTTC. Amino acids: CASSLLAGESQEQFF.